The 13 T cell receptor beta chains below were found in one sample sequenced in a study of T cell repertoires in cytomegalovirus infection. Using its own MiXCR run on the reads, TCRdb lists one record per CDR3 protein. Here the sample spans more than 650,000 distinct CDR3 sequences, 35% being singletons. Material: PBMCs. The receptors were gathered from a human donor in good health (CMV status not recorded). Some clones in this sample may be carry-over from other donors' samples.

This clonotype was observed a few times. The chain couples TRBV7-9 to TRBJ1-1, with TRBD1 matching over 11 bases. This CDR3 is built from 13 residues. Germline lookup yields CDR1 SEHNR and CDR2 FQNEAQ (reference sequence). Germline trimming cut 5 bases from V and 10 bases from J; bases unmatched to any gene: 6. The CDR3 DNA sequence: TGTGCCAGCAGCCCGGGACAGGGGGTATCAGCTTTCTTT. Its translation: CASSPGQGVSAFF.

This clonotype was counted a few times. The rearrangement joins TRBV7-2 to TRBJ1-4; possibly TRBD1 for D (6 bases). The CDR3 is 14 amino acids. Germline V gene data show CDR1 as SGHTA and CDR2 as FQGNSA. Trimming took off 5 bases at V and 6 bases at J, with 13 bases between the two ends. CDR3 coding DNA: TGTGCCAGCAGCGGAGGGGGTTGGGATGAAAAACTGTTTTTT. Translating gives CASSGGGWDEKLFF.

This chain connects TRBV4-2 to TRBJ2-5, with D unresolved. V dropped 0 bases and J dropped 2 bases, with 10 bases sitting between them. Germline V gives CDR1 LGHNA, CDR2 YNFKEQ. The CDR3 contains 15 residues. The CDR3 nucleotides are TGTGCCAGCAGCCAAGAGCCGGGCCCACAAGAGACCCAGTACTTC. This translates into CASSQEPGPQETQYF.

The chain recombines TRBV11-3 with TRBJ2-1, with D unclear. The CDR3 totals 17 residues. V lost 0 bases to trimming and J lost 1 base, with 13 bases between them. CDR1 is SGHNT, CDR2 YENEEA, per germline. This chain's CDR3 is CASSLEGPGGSYNEQFF. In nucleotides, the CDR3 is TGTGCCAGCAGCTTAGAAGGGCCGGGCGGATCCTACAATGAGCAGTTCTTC.

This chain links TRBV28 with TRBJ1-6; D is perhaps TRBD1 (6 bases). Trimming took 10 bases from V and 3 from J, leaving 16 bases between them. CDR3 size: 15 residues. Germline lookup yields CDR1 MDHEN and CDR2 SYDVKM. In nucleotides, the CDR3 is TGTGCCACCCTTATTACAGGGCTCTATAATTCACCCCTCCACTTT. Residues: CATLITGLYNSPLHF.

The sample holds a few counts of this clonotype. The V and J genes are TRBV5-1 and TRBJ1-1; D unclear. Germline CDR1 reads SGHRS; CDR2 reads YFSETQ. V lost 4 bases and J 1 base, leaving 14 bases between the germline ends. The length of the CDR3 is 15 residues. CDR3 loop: CASSVSGTPNTEAFF. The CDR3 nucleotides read TGCGCCAGCAGCGTTTCTGGCACCCCGAACACTGAAGCTTTCTTT. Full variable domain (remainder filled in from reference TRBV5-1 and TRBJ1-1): KAGVTQTPRYLIKTRGQQVTLSCSPISGHRSVSWYQQTPGQGLQFLFEYFSETQRNKGNFPGRFSGRQFSNSRSEMNVSTLELGDSALYLCASSVSGTPNTEAFFGQGTRLTVV.

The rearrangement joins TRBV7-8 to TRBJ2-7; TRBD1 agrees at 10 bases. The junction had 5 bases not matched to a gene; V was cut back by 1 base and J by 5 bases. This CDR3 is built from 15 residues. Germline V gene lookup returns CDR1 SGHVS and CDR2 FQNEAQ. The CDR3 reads CASSLVLGQGDEQYF. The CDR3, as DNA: TGTGCCAGCAGCTTAGTCTTAGGACAGGGGGACGAGCAGTACTTC.

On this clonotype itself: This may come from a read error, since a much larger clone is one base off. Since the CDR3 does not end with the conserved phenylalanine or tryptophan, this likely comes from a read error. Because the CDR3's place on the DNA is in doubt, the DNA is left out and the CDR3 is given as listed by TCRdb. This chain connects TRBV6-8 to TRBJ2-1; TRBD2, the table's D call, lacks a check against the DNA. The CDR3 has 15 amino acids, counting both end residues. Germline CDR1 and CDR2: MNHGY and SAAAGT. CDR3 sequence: CASSYSLTSGRRLFL.

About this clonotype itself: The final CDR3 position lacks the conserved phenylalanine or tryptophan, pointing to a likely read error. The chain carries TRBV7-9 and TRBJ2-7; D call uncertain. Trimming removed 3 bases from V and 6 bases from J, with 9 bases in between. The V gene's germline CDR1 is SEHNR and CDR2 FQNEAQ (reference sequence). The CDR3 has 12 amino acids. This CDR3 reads CASSFEAVEQYL. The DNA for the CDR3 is TGTGCCAGCAGCTTCGAGGCCGTCGAGCAGTACTTA.

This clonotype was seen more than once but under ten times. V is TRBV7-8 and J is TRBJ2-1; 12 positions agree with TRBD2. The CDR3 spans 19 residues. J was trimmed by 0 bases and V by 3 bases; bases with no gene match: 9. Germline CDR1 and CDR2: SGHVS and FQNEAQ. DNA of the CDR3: TGTGCCAGCAGCTTTCTTAGGACTAGCGGGGTTGGCTCCTACAATGAGCAGTTCTTC. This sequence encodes CASSFLRTSGVGSYNEQFF.

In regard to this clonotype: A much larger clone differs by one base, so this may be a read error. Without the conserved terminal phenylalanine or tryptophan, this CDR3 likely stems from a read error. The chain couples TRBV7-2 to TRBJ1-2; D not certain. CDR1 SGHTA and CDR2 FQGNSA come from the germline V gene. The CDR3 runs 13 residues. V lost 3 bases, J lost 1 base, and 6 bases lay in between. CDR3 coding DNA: TGTGCCAGCAGCTTGGCGGTTAACTATGGCTACACCTTA. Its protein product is CASSLAVNYGYTL.

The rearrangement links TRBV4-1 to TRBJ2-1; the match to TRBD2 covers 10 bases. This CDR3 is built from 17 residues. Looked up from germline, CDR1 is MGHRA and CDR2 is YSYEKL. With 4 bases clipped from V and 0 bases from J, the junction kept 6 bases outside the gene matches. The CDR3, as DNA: TGCGCCAGCAGCCTGTCTTCTAGCGGGAGCTCCTACAATGAGCAGTTCTTC. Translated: CASSLSSSGSSYNEQFF.

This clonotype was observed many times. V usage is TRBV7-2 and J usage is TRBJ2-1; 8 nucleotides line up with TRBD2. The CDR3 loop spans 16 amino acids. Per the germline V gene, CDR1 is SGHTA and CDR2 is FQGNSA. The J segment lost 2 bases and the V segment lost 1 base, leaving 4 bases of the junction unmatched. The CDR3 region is CASSLVAGLTYNEQFF. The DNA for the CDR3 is TGTGCCAGCAGCTTAGTAGCGGGGCTAACCTACAATGAGCAGTTCTTC.